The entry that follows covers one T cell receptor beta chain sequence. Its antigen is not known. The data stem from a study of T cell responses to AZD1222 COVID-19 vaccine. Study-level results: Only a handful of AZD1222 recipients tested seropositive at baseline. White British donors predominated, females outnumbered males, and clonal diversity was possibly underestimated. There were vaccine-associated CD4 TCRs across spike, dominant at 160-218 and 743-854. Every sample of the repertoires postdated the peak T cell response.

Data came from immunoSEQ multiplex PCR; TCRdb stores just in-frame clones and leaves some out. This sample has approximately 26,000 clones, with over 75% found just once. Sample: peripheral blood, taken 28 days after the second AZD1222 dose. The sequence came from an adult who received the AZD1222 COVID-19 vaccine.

The CDR3 nucleotides read TGTGCCAGCACTACCCGTCCGGGTTCTGGGGCCAACGTCCTGACTTTC. Translation gives CASTTRPGSGANVLTF. The chain combines TRBV7-2 with TRBJ2-6; D gene ambiguous. V was shortened by 7 bases and J by 1 base, with 14 bases between the two germline ends. Germline CDR1 and CDR2: SGHTA and FQGNSA. This CDR3 has 16 amino acids.